This T cell receptor (beta chain) was identified during a study of beta chain features in type 1 diabetes. It was via CD45RO/CCR7/CD25/CD127/CD95/CD27 that CD4+ naive, central memory, regulatory and stem cell-like memory cells were sorted. Each sorted population was over 95% pure. This CDR3 is built from 15 residues. Trimming removed 4 bases from V and 5 bases from J, with 18 bases in between. Per the germline V gene, CDR1 is SQVTM and CDR2 is ANQGSEA. Notes on the study in general: Cells carrying high TCR expression could end up over-represented when cDNA is sequenced. Whether HLA type influences TCRB rearrangement remained unresolved here.

This clone showed up just a few times. Its target is not known. Reverse transcription of all isolated RNA meant that expressed TCRB transcripts were sequenced. The method was immunoSEQ multiplex PCR; TCRdb's version includes in-frame clones alone and lacks a portion of them. The table lists about 400,000 clones, 10% to 15% of them singletons. The origin of this receptor is a man between 18 and 29 years old in good health. V and J are TRBV29-1 and TRBJ1-5, with a possible D match to TRBD1 (6 bases). Sequenced material: naive CD4+ T cells from blood. Here the CDR3 reads CSVGGGGAGDQPQHF. CDR3 in DNA: TGCAGCGTTGGAGGGGGGGGTGCCGGGGATCAGCCCCAGCATTTT.